A selection of T cell receptor beta chains follows, all from one sample in a study of control samples from healthy donors and cancer patients. The assay was immunoSEQ multiplex PCR, and TCRdb's table has in-frame clones only and misses some. The sample lists 80,000 to 100,000 clones; 75% to 85% were seen once. The sample comprised blood. The receptors stem from a woman younger than 45 in good health. Each CDR3 is given without its conserved first and last residue. A D gene is named only where the DNA matches it firmly.

D: .
V: TRBV14
CDR3: ASSKDLGGQAF

D: TRBD1
V: TRBV10-2
CDR3: ASRAPGQQNGYT

D: TRBD1
V: TRBV4-1
CDR3: ASSQTGQGDTEAF

D: TRBD2
V: TRBV9
CDR3: ASSPLAGGLTDTQY

D: .
V: TRBV3-1/TRBV3-2
CDR3: ASSPDGGLNQPQH

D: TRBD1
V: TRBV19
CDR3: ASSMGQGYGYT

D: .
V: TRBV10-3
CDR3: AISESNGLGYT

D: TRBD1
V: TRBV10-1
CDR3: ASRPGQGANNEQF

D: .
V: TRBV18
CDR3: ASSSSRDGYT

D: .
V: TRBV6-4
CDR3: ASSDGGVDTRSRAGGYT

D: .
V: TRBV5-4
CDR3: ASSLQGGSADTQY

D: TRBD2
V: TRBV6-5
CDR3: ASRVAGGAYNEQF

D: TRBD1
V: TRBV5-1
CDR3: ASSFFLSSVGTGLNEQY

D: .
V: TRBV5-4
CDR3: ASSVGGGGTDTQY

D: .
V: TRBV6-2/TRBV6-3
CDR3: ASSYSGRNYEQY

D: .
V: TRBV7-2
CDR3: ASSLRAGATNTGELF

D: .
V: TRBV2
CDR3: ASSGGDSNTEAF

D: .
V: TRBV19
CDR3: ASSIGSYTEAF

D: .
V: TRBV9
CDR3: ASSERPNTGELF

D: .
V: TRBV19
CDR3: ASRGLDRNTGELF

D: TRBD1
V: TRBV7-9
CDR3: ASSPTGDDNSPLH

D: .
V: TRBV29-1
CDR3: SVGDGYNSPLH

D: .
V: TRBV12-5
CDR3: ASGLVMAGDNYGYT

D: .
V: TRBV4-2
CDR3: ASSQVGINQPQH

D: TRBD2
V: TRBV9
CDR3: ASSVRPASGGADTQY

D: TRBD1
V: TRBV11-2
CDR3: ATEGASDEQY

D: .
V: TRBV7-6
CDR3: ASSLVVGGFNEQF

D: TRBD2
V: TRBV5-1
CDR3: ASSLASTSGGFDTQY

D: TRBD2
V: TRBV4-1
CDR3: ASSQEGVAGPPDTQY

D: .
V: TRBV5-4
CDR3: ASSLAGNYNSPLH

D: TRBD2
V: TRBV5-1
CDR3: ASSTGLAGGDNEQF

D: .
V: TRBV30
CDR3: AWGGGHTIY

D: .
V: TRBV4-1
CDR3: ASSQGPRGDTSTDTQY

D: .
V: TRBV2
CDR3: ASSGSNLSYEQY

D: .
V: TRBV19
CDR3: ASSEPGVAYGYT

D: TRBD1
V: TRBV4-3
CDR3: ASRLTGDSTDTQY

D: .
V: TRBV7-2
CDR3: ASSGDGYGYT

D: .
V: TRBV12-5
CDR3: ASGLVGKGFGELF

D: .
V: TRBV4-1
CDR3: ASSQDASEARWNEQF

D: .
V: TRBV19
CDR3: ASSARGGNYGYT

D: .
V: TRBV5-1
CDR3: ASNKGGYSYNSPLH

D: TRBD1
V: TRBV12-5
CDR3: ASGSDRLTNYGYT

D: .
V: TRBV30
CDR3: AWSSHEQY

D: .
V: TRBV4-3
CDR3: ASSQDLGGGNQPQH

D: .
V: TRBV2
CDR3: ASSRRRNTYTQY

D: .
V: TRBV9
CDR3: ASSVGRESTDTQY

D: .
V: TRBV4-2
CDR3: ASSQDLVNSGANVLT

D: TRBD1
V: TRBV5-6
CDR3: ASSSPRGQGDIGYT

D: .
V: TRBV6-5
CDR3: ASSYSETHEQY

D: .
V: TRBV19
CDR3: ASSMGTHTEAF

D: TRBD1
V: TRBV24-1
CDR3: ATSDGQVGETQY

D: .
V: TRBV7-2
CDR3: ASSLGDWEAY

D: TRBD1
V: TRBV24-1
CDR3: ATSDSDRAY

D: TRBD1
V: TRBV29-1
CDR3: SVESVGTGGTDTQY

D: .
V: TRBV10-3
CDR3: AITEGGTYEQY

D: .
V: TRBV24-1
CDR3: ATSDREGGQF

D: TRBD1
V: TRBV12-5
CDR3: ASGLALLDRGLINGGYT

D: TRBD2
V: TRBV6-5
CDR3: ASSRLAGSTDTQY

D: TRBD1
V: TRBV18
CDR3: ASSPPGQSFSGANVLT